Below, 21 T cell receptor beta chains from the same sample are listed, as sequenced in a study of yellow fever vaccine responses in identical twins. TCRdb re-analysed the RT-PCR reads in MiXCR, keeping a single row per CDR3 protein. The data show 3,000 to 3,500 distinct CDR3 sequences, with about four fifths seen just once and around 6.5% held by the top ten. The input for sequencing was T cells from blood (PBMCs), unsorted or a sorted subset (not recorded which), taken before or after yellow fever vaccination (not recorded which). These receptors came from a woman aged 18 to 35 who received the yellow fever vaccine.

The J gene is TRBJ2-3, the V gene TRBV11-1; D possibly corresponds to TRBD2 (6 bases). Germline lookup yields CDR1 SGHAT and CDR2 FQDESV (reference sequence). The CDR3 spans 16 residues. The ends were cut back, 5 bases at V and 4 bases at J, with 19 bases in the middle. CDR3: CASSTRDSGDPDTQYF. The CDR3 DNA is TGTGCCAGCAGCACCCGGGATTCGGGAGACCCAGATACGCAGTATTTT. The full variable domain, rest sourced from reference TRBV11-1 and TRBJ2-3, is EAEVAQSPRYKITEKSQAVAFWCDPISGHATLYWYRQILGQGPELLVQFQDESVVDDSQLPKDRFSAERLKGVDSTLKIQPAELGDSAMYLCASSTRDSGDPDTQYFGPGTRLTVL.

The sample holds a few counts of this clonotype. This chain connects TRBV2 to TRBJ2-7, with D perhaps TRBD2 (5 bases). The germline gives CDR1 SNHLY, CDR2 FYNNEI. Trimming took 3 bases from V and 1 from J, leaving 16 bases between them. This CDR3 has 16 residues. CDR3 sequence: CASSEIPGLHSYEQYF. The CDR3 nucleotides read TGTGCCAGCAGTGAGATTCCCGGACTCCATTCCTACGAGCAGTACTTC.

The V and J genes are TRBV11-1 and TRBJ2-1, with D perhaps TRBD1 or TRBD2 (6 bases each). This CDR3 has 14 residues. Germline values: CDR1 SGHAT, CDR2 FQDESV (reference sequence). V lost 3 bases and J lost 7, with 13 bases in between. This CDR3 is CASSLVGGQNEQFF. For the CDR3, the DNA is TGTGCCAGCAGCTTGGTGGGGGGCCAAAATGAGCAGTTCTTC.

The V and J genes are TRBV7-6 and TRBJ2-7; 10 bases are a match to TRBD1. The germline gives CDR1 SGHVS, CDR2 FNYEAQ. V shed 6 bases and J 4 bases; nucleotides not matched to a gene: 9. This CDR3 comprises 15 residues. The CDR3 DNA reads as TGTGCCAGCAGTCCTACGCCGGGACAGGGGTACGAGCAGTACTTC. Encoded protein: CASSPTPGQGYEQYF.

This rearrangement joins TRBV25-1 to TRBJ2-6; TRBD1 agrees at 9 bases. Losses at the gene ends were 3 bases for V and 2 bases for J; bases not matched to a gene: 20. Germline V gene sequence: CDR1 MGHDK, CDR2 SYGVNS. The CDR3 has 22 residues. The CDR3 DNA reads TGTGCCAGCAGTGAGGTTGCCACACAGGGGGCGCGTTATATTGCTGGGGCCAACGTCCTGACTTTC. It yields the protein CASSEVATQGARYIAGANVLTF. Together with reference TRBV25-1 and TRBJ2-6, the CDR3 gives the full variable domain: EADIYQTPRYLVIGTGKKITLECSQTMGHDKMYWYQQDPGMELHLIHYSYGVNSTEKGDLSSESTVSRIRTEHFPLTLESARPSHTSQYLCASSEVATQGARYIAGANVLTFGAGSRLTVL.

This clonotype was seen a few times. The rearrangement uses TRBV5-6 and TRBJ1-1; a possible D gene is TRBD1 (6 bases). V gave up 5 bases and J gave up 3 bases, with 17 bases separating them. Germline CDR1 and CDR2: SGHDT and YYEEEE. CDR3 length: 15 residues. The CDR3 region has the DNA TGTGCCAGCAGGCTACAGGGAGCACTGCACACTGAAGCTTTCTTT. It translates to CASRLQGALHTEAFF.

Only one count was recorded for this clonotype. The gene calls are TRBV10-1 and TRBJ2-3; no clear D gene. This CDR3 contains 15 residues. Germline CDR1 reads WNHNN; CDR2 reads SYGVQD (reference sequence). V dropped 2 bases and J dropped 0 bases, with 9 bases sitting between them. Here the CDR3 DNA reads TGCGCCAGCAGTGAGGGCTCAGTCAGCACAGATACGCAGTATTTT. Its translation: CASSEGSVSTDTQYF.

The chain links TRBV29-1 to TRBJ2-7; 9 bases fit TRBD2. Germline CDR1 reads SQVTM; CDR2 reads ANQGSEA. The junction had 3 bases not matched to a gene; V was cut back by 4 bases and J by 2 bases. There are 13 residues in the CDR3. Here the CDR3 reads CSVVGGGAYEQYF. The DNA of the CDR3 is TGCAGCGTTGTCGGCGGGGGGGCCTACGAGCAGTACTTC.

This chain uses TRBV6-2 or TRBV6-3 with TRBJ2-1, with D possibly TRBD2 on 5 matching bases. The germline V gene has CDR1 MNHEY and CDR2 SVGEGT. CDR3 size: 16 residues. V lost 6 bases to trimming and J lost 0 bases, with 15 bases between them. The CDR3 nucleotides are TGTGCCAGCAGGGCCGCTAGCCCGAGCTCCTACAATGAGCAGTTCTTC. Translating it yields CASRAASPSSYNEQFF.

CDR3 nucleotide sequence: TGCGCCAGCAGCTTGGATAGGGGCCAGCCCTACGAGCAGTACTTC. Translation gives CASSLDRGQPYEQYF. The J gene is TRBJ2-7, the V gene TRBV5-1, with D possibly matching TRBD1 (5 bases). V was cut by 0 bases and J by 2 bases, with 12 bases left in between. Germline V gene data show CDR1 as SGHRS and CDR2 as YFSETQ. The CDR3 runs to 15 residues.

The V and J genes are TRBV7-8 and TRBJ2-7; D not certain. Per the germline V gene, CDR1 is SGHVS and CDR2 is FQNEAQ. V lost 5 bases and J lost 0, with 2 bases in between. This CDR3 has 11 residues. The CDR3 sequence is CASSASYEQYF. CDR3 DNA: TGTGCCAGCAGCGCCTCCTACGAGCAGTACTTC. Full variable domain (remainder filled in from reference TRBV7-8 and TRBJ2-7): GAGVSQSPRYKVAKRGQDVALRCDPISGHVSLFWYQQALGQGPEFLTYFQNEAQLDKSGLPSDRFFAERPEGSVSTLKIQRTQQEDSAVYLCASSASYEQYFGPGTRLTVT.

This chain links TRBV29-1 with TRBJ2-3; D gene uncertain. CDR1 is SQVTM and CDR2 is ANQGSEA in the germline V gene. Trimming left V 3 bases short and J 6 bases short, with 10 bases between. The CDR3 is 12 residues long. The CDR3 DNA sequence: TGCAGCGTTGACGTGGTAGGCGATACGCAGTATTTT. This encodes CSVDVVGDTQYF.

Written as DNA, the CDR3 is TGTGCCAGCAGCTTTAGCGGGGGACAGTTCTTC. Its translation: CASSFSGGQFF. This chain joins TRBV11-1 and TRBJ2-1, with TRBD2 matching over 9 bases. Per germline, CDR1 SGHAT and CDR2 FQDESV (reference sequence). The CDR3 spans 11 residues. J gave up 13 bases and V 3 bases, and 1 base lay outside the gene matches.

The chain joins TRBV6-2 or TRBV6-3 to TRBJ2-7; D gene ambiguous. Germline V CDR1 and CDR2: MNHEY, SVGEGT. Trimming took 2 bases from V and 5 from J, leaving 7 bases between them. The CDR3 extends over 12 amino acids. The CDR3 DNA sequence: TGTGCCAGCAGTTACACCATTAACGAGCAGTACTTC. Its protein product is CASSYTINEQYF.

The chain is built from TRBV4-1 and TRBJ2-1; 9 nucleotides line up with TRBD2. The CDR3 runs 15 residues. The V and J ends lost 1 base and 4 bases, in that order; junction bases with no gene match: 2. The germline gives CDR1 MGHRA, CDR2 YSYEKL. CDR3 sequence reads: CASSQGLAGYNEQFF. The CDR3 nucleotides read TGCGCCAGCAGCCAAGGGCTAGCGGGATACAATGAGCAGTTCTTC.

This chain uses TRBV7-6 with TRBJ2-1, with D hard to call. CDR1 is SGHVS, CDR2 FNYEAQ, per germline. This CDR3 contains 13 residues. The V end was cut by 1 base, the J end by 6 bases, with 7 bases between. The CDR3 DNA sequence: TGTGCCAGCAGCTTAGGGGCCACCAATGAGCAGTTCTTC. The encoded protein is CASSLGATNEQFF.

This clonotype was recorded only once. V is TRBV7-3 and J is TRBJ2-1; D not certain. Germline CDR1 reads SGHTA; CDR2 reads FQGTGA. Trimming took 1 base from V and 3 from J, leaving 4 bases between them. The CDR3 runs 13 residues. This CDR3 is CASSLMDYNEQFF. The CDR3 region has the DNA TGTGCCAGCAGCTTAATGGACTACAATGAGCAGTTCTTC.

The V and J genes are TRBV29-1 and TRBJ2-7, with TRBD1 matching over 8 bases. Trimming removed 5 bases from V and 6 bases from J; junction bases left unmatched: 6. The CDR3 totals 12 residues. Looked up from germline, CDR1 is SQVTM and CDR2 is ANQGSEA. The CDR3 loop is CSVMTGAGEQYF. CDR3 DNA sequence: TGCAGCGTTATGACAGGGGCAGGCGAGCAGTACTTC.

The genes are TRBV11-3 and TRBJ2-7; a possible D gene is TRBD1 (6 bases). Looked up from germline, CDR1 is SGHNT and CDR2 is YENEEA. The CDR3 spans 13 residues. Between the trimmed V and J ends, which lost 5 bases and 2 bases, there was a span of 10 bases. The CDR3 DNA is TGTGCCAGCAGCCGGGACAAAGCCTACGAGCAGTACTTC. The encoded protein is CASSRDKAYEQYF.

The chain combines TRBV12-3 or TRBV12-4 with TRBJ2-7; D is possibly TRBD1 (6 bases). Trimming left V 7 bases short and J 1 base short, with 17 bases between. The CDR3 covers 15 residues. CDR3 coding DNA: TGTGCCAGCACCGACCCAGGGGCCCCTTCCTACGAGCAGTACTTC. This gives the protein CASTDPGAPSYEQYF.

CDR3 in amino acids: CASSQDLQGDYGYTF. CDR3 coding DNA: TGCGCCAGCAGCCAAGACCTACAGGGGGACTATGGCTACACCTTC. The chain links TRBV4-3 to TRBJ1-2; 8 bases agree with TRBD1. Germline V gives CDR1 LGHNA, CDR2 YSLEER. The CDR3 covers 15 residues. V lost 0 bases to trimming and J lost 3 bases; unmatched junction nucleotides: 3.